The T cell receptor beta chain under discussion was sequenced for a study of graft-versus-host responses after intestinal transplantation (dated by TCRdb to 2020 to 2023). Regarding the complete study: The transplants that recipients got were multivisceral, liver-intestinal, or isolated intestinal. Every recipient was given anti-thymocyte globulin induction, then maintenance tacrolimus and steroids for roughly 3 years. Graft-versus-host and host-versus-graft alloreactive T cell clones were tracked in the graft, circulation and bone marrow after intestinal transplantation using bulk TCR-beta CDR3 sequencing. To identify alloreactive clones, pre-transplant mixed lymphocyte reaction products were sequenced and then compared with unstimulated pre-transplant donor and recipient T cells. The cohort enrolled some 23 intestinal transplant recipients including one retransplant, and a few patients lacking pretransplant specimens were excluded. A peak of at least 4% donor T cells among recipient peripheral blood mononuclear cells was the definition used for donor T cell macrochimerism. Rather than being sequenced by the commercial service, samples from a few later patients were sequenced in-house on an Illumina MiSeq and processed with MiXCR.

From its cysteine to its phenylalanine, the CDR3 spans 16 amino acids. Only CDR3 DNA is held: 48 bases, read in frame from base 1. From the germline V gene, CDR1 is SGDLS and CDR2 is YYNGEE. Trimming at the junction amounts to 0 bases on V and 0 bases on J, and the germline ends lie 11 bases apart. The count of this clone is one. It lacks a known antigen. No base qualities exist here, and no much larger clone lies one base off it. Distinct nucleotide sequences in the sample also encode this CDR3. Findings and caveats that apply to the study as a whole: In the allografts of patients with donor T cell macrochimerism, GvH to HvG T cell clonal ratios were high. The conclusions were limited by the relatively low number and heterogeneity of the intestinal transplant patients. Early after transplant, declines in HvG clones were associated with peak levels of circulating GvH clones. GvH clones were detected in recipient bone marrow, and some of these GvH clones were observed earlier in ileal mucosa or blood, consistent with an intestinal mucosal origin.

The time point label on this specimen signifies: cells obtained before transplantation from donor or recipient. CD3+CD4+ and CD3+CD8+ populations were FACS-sorted from unstimulated pre-transplant donor and recipient cells taken from spleen or lymph nodes. Libraries were built with the immunoSEQ multiplex PCR assay. In most patients, genomic DNA was isolated using the Qiagen DNeasy Blood and Tissue Kit and sent frozen to Adaptive Biotechnologies for TCR sequencing. For most patients, genomic DNA was subjected to high-throughput TCR-beta CDR3 sequencing by Adaptive Biotechnologies. The source study handled its data this way. TCR sequencing data were retrieved from Adaptive's ImmunoSEQ software for more than 15 patients, whereas a few other patients were processed with MiXCR and VDJtools. To correct CD4 versus CD8 sorting errors, sequences present in both subsets at a frequency ratio below 5:1 were removed. CDR3 nucleotide sequences shared between donor and recipient were removed because the origin of such sequences could not be assigned. At least 2-fold expansion over unstimulated cells and a minimum CFSE-low frequency of 0.002% (template counts) or 0.001% (read counts) were required for clones to be classified as alloreactive. Mappable clones were those detected in sequenced pre-transplant spleen, lymph node, or MLR CFSE-low populations of the donor or recipient. Cumulative frequency of alloreactive clones was calculated as a percentage of all sequences weighted by copy number. What TCRdb holds here is the immuneACCESS table cut down to in-frame rearrangements. Part of the clones is not present; checked against another copy, under half of the missing clones reflect an unresolved V gene, and the others are unexplained. V and J calls and clone size follow that table, whereas D and trimming were derived from the DNA. Present in this sample are fewer than 150,000 clones, around 90% of which were seen just once. Around 0.15% of the sample belongs to the ten largest clones.

This sample comprised unstimulated CD4+ T cells sorted from spleen or lymph node cells, obtained before intestinal transplant. Recombination connected TRBV9 to TRBJ2-3, with the D gene too uncertain to name. The sequence came from a human donor who received an intestinal transplant. The CDR3 region reads CASSVGSSPSTDTQYF. The bases are TGTGCCAGCAGCGTAGGCTCCAGCCCTAGCACAGATACGCAGTATTTT.